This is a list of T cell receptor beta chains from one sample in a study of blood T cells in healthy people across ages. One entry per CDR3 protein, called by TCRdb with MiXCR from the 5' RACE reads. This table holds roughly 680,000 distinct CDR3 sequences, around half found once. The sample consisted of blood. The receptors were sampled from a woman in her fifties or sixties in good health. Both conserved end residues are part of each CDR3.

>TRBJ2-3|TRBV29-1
CSVSGQVDTQYF
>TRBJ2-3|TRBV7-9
CASSLALSGRGSTDTQYF
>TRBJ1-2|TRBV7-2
CASSLAGGTYGYTF
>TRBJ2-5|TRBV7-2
CASSTDREGRQETQYF
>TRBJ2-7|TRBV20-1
CSATGTAYEQYF
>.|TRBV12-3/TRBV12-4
CASSPSDIQYF
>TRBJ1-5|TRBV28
CASSSGLGSNQPQHF
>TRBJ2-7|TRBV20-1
CSARPGLARSSYEQYF
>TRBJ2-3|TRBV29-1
CSVRIQSTDTQYF
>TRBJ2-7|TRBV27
CASSPWTGPNEQYF
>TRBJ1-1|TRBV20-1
CSARAFGLGRTEAFF
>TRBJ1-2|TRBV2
CARGTVGIGYTF
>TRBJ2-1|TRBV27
CASSFRVSGTGTYNEQFF
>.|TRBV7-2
CAGSLQGQGAYEQYF
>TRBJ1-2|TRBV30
CAWWAGSYGYTF
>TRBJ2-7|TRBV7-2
CASSFGQGSFEQYF
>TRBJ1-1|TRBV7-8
CASSLGRKNTEAFF
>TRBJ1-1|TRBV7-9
CASSLGLQGQAFF
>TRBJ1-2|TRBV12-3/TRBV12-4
CASRPTESYGYTF
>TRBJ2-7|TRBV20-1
CSTRGGTGDYEQYF
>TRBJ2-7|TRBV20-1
CSASSSYSYEQYF
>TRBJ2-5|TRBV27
CASSSGLAGRVETQYF
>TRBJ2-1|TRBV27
CASSLERFYNEQFF
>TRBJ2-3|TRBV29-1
CSVGGQGEESTDTQYF
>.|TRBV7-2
CASSLNRGLSEQYF
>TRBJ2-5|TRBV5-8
CASGSRGSQETQYF
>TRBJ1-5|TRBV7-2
CASSSNRIQPQHF
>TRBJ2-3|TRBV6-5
CASSYSWDTFTDTQYF
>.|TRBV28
CASSFSGRVDEQYF
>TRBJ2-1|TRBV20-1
CSARDPRLSTTYNEQFF
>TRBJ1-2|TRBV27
CASSLLDSTSGYTF
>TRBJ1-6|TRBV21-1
CASSKELNSPLHF
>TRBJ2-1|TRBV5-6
CASSGGTGGNLRNEQFF
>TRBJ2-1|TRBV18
CASSPQGAHEQFF
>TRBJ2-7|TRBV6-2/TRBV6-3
CASSDRRGTYEQYF
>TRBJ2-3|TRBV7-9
CASSLVEAETQYF
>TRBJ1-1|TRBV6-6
CASSYQPNTEAFF
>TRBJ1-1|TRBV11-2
CASSLVAVPNTEAFF
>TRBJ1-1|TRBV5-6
CASSRRTERMNTEAFF
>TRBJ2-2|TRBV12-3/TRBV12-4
CASKGGRGTGELFF
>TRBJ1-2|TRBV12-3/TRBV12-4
CASSSSDSMGGYTF
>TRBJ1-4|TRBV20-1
CSVSDGEKLFF
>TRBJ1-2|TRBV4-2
CATGPPGGTALAGYTF
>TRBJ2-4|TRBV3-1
CASSPGVNIQYF
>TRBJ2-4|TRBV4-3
CASSQDPLANIQYF